Each of the 31 T cell receptor beta chains below was sequenced from the same sample in a study of human T cells and chemical hapten exposure. Stated time point: patch test 1, 2 weeks after DPC sensitization. The treatment here: therapeutic diphenylcyclopropenone sensitization with weekly scalp DPC. From the RACE reads, TCRdb called clonotypes with MiXCR, one entry per CDR3 protein. The sample lists some 340,000 distinct CDR3 sequences, under 8% occurring once. Specimen: whole blood, collected in connection with sensitization to the hapten diphenylcyclopropenone (DPC). These receptor sequences come from a young woman with alopecia areata. Some clones in this sample may be carry-over from other donors' samples.

This clonotype was counted ten times or more. This chain joins TRBV4-3 and TRBJ2-2; D not certain. The length of the CDR3 is 13 residues. CDR1 LGHNA and CDR2 YSLEER come from the germline V gene. Trimming cost V 0 bases and J 12 bases, with 11 bases left between them. The CDR3 region has the DNA TGCGCCAGCAGCCAAGATTGGGCGAGTAAGCTGTTTTTT. The encoded protein is CASSQDWASKLFF.

This clonotype was recorded a few times. The V call is TRBV20-1, the J call TRBJ2-7; D remains unclear. Germline V gene data show CDR1 as DFQATT and CDR2 as SNEGSKA (reference sequence). This CDR3 region has 14 residues. V lost 3 bases to trimming and J lost 3 bases, with 15 bases between them. The CDR3 loop reads CSASTYTEHYEQYF. Here the CDR3 DNA reads TGCAGTGCTAGTACGTACACTGAACACTACGAGCAGTACTTC.

In its sample, this clonotype was seen a few times. The CDR3 loop reads CASSLGLAGNAGWRGTQYF. Here the CDR3 DNA reads TGTGCCAGCAGCTTAGGACTAGCGGGGAATGCTGGCTGGAGGGGGACCCAGTACTTC. This rearrangement joins TRBV7-2 to TRBJ2-5, with TRBD2 matching over 11 bases. The germline V gene has CDR1 SGHTA and CDR2 FQGNSA. The CDR3 is 19 residues long. With 1 base clipped from V and 7 bases from J, the junction kept 17 bases outside the gene matches.

The V gene is TRBV5-1, the J gene TRBJ2-6; tentative D call: TRBD1 (6 bases). Germline V gene lookup returns CDR1 SGHRS and CDR2 YFSETQ. This CDR3 comprises 17 residues. Trimming took 4 bases from V and 1 from J, leaving 15 bases between them. The CDR3 reads CASSPNPQGSGANVLTF. The DNA for the CDR3 is TGCGCCAGCAGCCCGAACCCGCAGGGGTCTGGGGCCAACGTCCTGACTTTC.

The sample holds a few counts of this clonotype. The chain combines TRBV20-1 with TRBJ2-7; a possible D gene is TRBD1 (6 bases). The CDR3 runs to 14 residues. The V gene's germline CDR1 is DFQATT and CDR2 SNEGSKA (reference sequence). Trimming stripped 5 bases from V and 4 bases from J, with 18 bases between. The CDR3 bases are TGCAGTGCTTCAAGGGTACAGGGAAAATACGAGCAGTACTTC. Protein sequence: CSASRVQGKYEQYF.

The chain has TRBV11-1 and TRBJ2-1; 9 bases are shared with TRBD2. Per the germline V gene, CDR1 is SGHAT and CDR2 is FQDESV (reference sequence). This CDR3 contains 16 residues. V lost 2 bases to trimming and J lost 6 bases; unmatched junction nucleotides: 8. CDR3 in amino acids: CASSLFGGGARNEQFF. The CDR3 bases are TGTGCCAGCAGCTTATTTGGCGGGGGGGCCCGCAATGAGCAGTTCTTC.

A few counts support this clonotype. This may stem from a read error, because a much larger clone lies one nucleotide away. V and J are TRBV7-2 and TRBJ1-1; D call uncertain. The CDR3 contains 13 residues. Germline CDR1 is SGHTA and CDR2 is FQGNSA. V shed 4 bases and J shed 1 base, with 7 bases lying between them. The CDR3 reads CASSSTRNTEAFF. The CDR3 DNA reads as TGTGCCAGCAGCTCGACAAGGAACACTGAAGCTTTCTTT.

The chain links TRBV11-2 to TRBJ1-1, with unresolved D. The CDR3 spans 15 residues. V lost 1 base to trimming and J lost 1 base, with 10 bases between them. Germline CDR1 reads SGHAT; CDR2 reads FQNNGV. CDR3 DNA: TGTGCCAGCAGCTTAGCCGGGCTCCCGAACACTGAAGCTTTCTTT. Encoded protein: CASSLAGLPNTEAFF.

This clonotype occurred a few times. V is TRBV5-1 and J is TRBJ2-5, with a weak D call TRBD2 (7 bases). The CDR3 has 16 amino acids. Germline V gene sequence: CDR1 SGHRS, CDR2 YFSETQ. Trimming stripped 4 bases from V and 1 base from J, with 17 bases between. CDR3 nucleotides: TGCGCCAGCAGCCCCCAGCCGGGGGGCCTCCAAGAGACCCAGTACTTC. This translates into CASSPQPGGLQETQYF.

This clonotype was picked up many times. The chain recombines TRBV6-2 or TRBV6-3 with TRBJ2-5; tentatively, D is TRBD2 (5 bases). Germline V gene data show CDR1 as MNHEY and CDR2 as SVGEGT. V lost 0 bases and J 5 bases, leaving 13 bases between the germline ends. The CDR3 sequence is 15 residues long. The CDR3 DNA reads as TGTGCCAGCAGTTACTCGTGGACTCCCCTTGAGACCCAGTACTTC. It codes for CASSYSWTPLETQYF.

This clonotype has a handful of counts. This chain joins TRBV2 and TRBJ2-3; D may be TRBD2 (6 bases). The V gene lost 7 bases and the J gene lost 0 bases, with 14 bases spanning the gap. CDR1 and CDR2 from the germline V gene are SNHLY and FYNNEI. The CDR3 loop spans 15 amino acids. CDR3 sequence: CASTMGGPSTDTQYF. CDR3 DNA sequence: TGTGCCAGCACCATGGGGGGACCAAGCACAGATACGCAGTATTTT.

This clonotype was counted a few times. The chain recombines TRBV20-1 with TRBJ1-1; 11 positions agree with TRBD1. The germline V gene encodes CDR1 DFQATT and CDR2 SNEGSKA (reference sequence). The CDR3 extends over 13 amino acids. The V segment lost 1 base and the J segment 6 bases; nucleotides outside the gene matches: 1. This chain's CDR3 is CSARGDRGAEAFF. The CDR3 DNA follows: TGCAGTGCTAGAGGGGACAGGGGGGCTGAAGCTTTCTTT.

This chain connects TRBV5-1 to TRBJ2-3; tentative D call: TRBD2 (6 bases). CDR1 and CDR2 (germline): SGHRS, YFSETQ. V was trimmed by 4 bases and J by 6 bases, leaving 21 bases between them. This CDR3 is built from 16 residues. Written as DNA, the CDR3 is TGCGCCAGCAGCCCAAATGGGGGACTCCTAAGGGATACGCAGTATTTT. Its protein is CASSPNGGLLRDTQYF. Full variable domain (outside the CDR3, taken from reference TRBV5-1 and TRBJ2-3): KAGVTQTPRYLIKTRGQQVTLSCSPISGHRSVSWYQQTPGQGLQFLFEYFSETQRNKGNFPGRFSGRQFSNSRSEMNVSTLELGDSALYLCASSPNGGLLRDTQYFGPGTRLTVL.

The V gene is TRBV7-9, the J gene TRBJ1-5, with D possibly TRBD1 on 6 matching bases. CDR1 SEHNR and CDR2 FQNEAQ come from the germline V gene (reference sequence). CDR3 length: 17 amino acids. Deletions cut 4 bases from V and 1 base from J, with 17 bases between. The CDR3, as DNA: TGTGCCAGCAGCTCACTTAGGGGGGTAGGGAGCAATCAGCCCCAGCATTTT. Amino acid sequence: CASSSLRGVGSNQPQHF.

This clonotype was picked up a small number of times. The chain links TRBV28 to TRBJ1-2; D is ambiguous. Germline CDR1 reads MDHEN; CDR2 reads SYDVKM. The CDR3 covers 12 residues. Trimming cost V 10 bases and J 3 bases, with 12 bases left between them. The CDR3 DNA is TGTGCCACCCAAGCCCGGGACTATGGCTACACCTTC. This codes for CATQARDYGYTF.

The chain is built from TRBV27 and TRBJ2-5; possibly TRBD1 for D (6 bases). The length of the CDR3 is 17 residues. Per germline, CDR1 MNHEY and CDR2 SMNVEV (reference sequence). Trimming removed 5 bases at V and 0 bases at J, with 19 bases between. The CDR3 sequence: CASSPSPPWTDQETQYF. CDR3 sequence (DNA): TGTGCCAGCAGTCCATCCCCCCCCTGGACAGACCAAGAGACCCAGTACTTC.

The genes are TRBV27 and TRBJ1-2; D gene ambiguous. Trimming removed 6 bases at V and 7 bases at J, with 18 bases between. The CDR3 runs 14 residues. Per germline, CDR1 MNHEY and CDR2 SMNVEV (reference sequence). In DNA form, the CDR3 reads TGTGCCAGCAGGCTTCGCGAGGGAGAAGCTGGCTACACCTTC. This encodes CASRLREGEAGYTF.

This clonotype showed up just a few times. J is TRBJ2-7 and V is TRBV10-3; no reliable D call. Germline CDR1 reads ENHRY; CDR2 reads SYGVKD. The CDR3 totals 14 residues. Trimming removed 4 bases at V and 0 bases at J, with 10 bases between. CDR3 nucleotide sequence: TGTGCCATCAGTGTCGACAATTTCTCCTACGAGCAGTACTTC. The encoded protein is CAISVDNFSYEQYF.

This clonotype turned up a few times. The chain uses TRBV5-1 and TRBJ1-5; unclear D gene. In germline, CDR1 is SGHRS, CDR2 YFSETQ. The V end lost 2 bases, the J end lost 0 bases, and 9 bases lay between the germline ends. The CDR3 is 15 amino acids. The DNA for the CDR3 is TGCGCCAGCAGCTTTCCGGGGTATAGCAATCAGCCCCAGCATTTT. Translated, it gives CASSFPGYSNQPQHF. Filled out from reference TRBV5-1 and TRBJ1-5, the complete variable domain reads KAGVTQTPRYLIKTRGQQVTLSCSPISGHRSVSWYQQTPGQGLQFLFEYFSETQRNKGNFPGRFSGRQFSNSRSEMNVSTLELGDSALYLCASSFPGYSNQPQHFGDGTRLSIL.

This clonotype has just a few counts. The genes are TRBV12-3 or TRBV12-4 and TRBJ2-7; D not resolved. The CDR3 is made up of 11 amino acids. Trimming removed 7 bases from V and 4 bases from J, with 8 bases in between. Here the CDR3 reads CASTHGYEQYF. CDR3 bases: TGTGCCAGCACCCACGGTTACGAGCAGTACTTC.

The chain couples TRBV20-1 to TRBJ2-7; 12 bases align to TRBD2. Per the germline V gene, CDR1 is DFQATT and CDR2 is SNEGSKA (reference sequence). V lost 2 bases and J lost 1; bases outside the gene matches: 3. This CDR3 contains 15 residues. The CDR3 sequence: CSARSGLAGSYEQYF. CDR3 coding DNA: TGCAGTGCTAGATCTGGACTAGCGGGGTCCTACGAGCAGTACTTC.

This chain links TRBV29-1 with TRBJ2-5; TRBD1 matches 9 bases. Trimming removed 6 bases from V and 4 bases from J; junction bases left unmatched: 3. CDR1 is SQVTM and CDR2 is ANQGSEA in the germline V gene. The CDR3 contains 12 residues. DNA for the CDR3: TGCAGCGTCAAACAGGGGGCAGAGACCCAGTACTTC. The encoded protein is CSVKQGAETQYF.

This sequence joins TRBV6-5 and TRBJ2-2; 8 bases fit TRBD2. The CDR3 has 16 amino acids. V shed 0 bases and J 4 bases; nucleotides not matched to a gene: 4. Looked up from germline, CDR1 is MNHEY and CDR2 is SVGAGI. CDR3 protein: CASSYSAGGPTGELFF. The CDR3 DNA sequence: TGTGCCAGCAGTTACTCGGCGGGGGGCCCCACCGGGGAGCTGTTTTTT.

This clonotype was seen many times. V usage is TRBV7-3 and J usage is TRBJ2-3; 8 positions agree with TRBD2. From germline, CDR1 is SGHTA and CDR2 FQGTGA. The junction had 6 bases not matched to a gene; V was cut back by 1 base and J by 3 bases. The CDR3 is 16 residues long. As DNA, the CDR3 is TGTGCCAGCAGCTTAATTTCGGGGGGGCCTACAGATACGCAGTATTTT. Residues: CASSLISGGPTDTQYF. Variable domain in full (rest from reference TRBV7-3 and TRBJ2-3): GAGVSQTPSNKVTEKGKYVELRCDPISGHTALYWYRQSLGQGPEFLIYFQGTGAADDSGLPNDRFFAVRPEGSVSTLKIQRTERGDSAVYLCASSLISGGPTDTQYFGPGTRLTVL.

The chain employs TRBV24-1 and TRBJ2-5; D might be TRBD1 (5 bases). With 3 bases removed from V and 8 bases from J, the gap between germline ends came to 9 bases. Germline loops: CDR1 KGHDR, CDR2 SFDVKD. This CDR3 spans 12 amino acids. CDR3 in amino acids: CATSDPQGTQYF. The CDR3 DNA follows: TGTGCCACCAGTGATCCCCAGGGAACCCAGTACTTC.

V usage is TRBV14 and J usage is TRBJ2-5, with D uncertain. From germline, CDR1 is SGHDN and CDR2 FVKESK. The CDR3 contains 12 residues. The V gene lost 0 bases and the J gene lost 11 bases, with 10 bases spanning the gap. CDR3 bases: TGTGCCAGCAGCCAAGATCGGGCTCTACAGTACTTC. It codes for CASSQDRALQYF.

V is TRBV3-1 and J is TRBJ2-7; D might be TRBD1 (6 bases). The CDR3 is made up of 16 amino acids. Deletions cut 2 bases from V and 3 bases from J, with 17 bases between. The V gene's germline CDR1 is LGHDT and CDR2 YNNKEL (reference sequence). In DNA, the CDR3 is TGTGCCAGCAGCCAAAGCCCCCTAGGGGGAGTCTACGAGCAGTACTTC. Translation gives CASSQSPLGGVYEQYF.

The table lists this clonotype with a few counts. V usage is TRBV29-1 and J usage is TRBJ1-1; D is unresolved. Per germline, CDR1 SQVTM and CDR2 ANQGSEA. The V and J ends lost 0 bases and 1 base respectively, with 9 bases between them. CDR3 length: 14 residues. The CDR3 DNA is TGCAGCGTTGAAGAAACGGGCGGGAACACTGAAGCTTTCTTT. It is translated as CSVEETGGNTEAFF.

This chain connects TRBV4-3 to TRBJ1-6; D may be TRBD1 (5 bases). CDR1 is LGHNA and CDR2 is YSLEER in the germline V gene. Trimming pared 0 bases from V and 10 bases from J, leaving 16 bases between. This CDR3 has 16 residues. The CDR3 sequence: CASSQDRPREGSPLHF. For the CDR3, the DNA is TGCGCCAGCAGCCAAGATAGGCCCAGGGAGGGATCACCCCTCCACTTT.

Many counts were recorded for this clonotype. V and J are TRBV28 and TRBJ2-7; TRBD2 agrees at 9 bases. From germline, CDR1 is MDHEN and CDR2 SYDVKM. The CDR3 is 20 residues long. V was clipped by 2 bases and J by 5 bases; unmatched bases: 22. Written as DNA, the CDR3 is TGTGCCAGCAGTTTACTAGTAGGGGGAGCGTCTAGCGGGGTCCGGAACGAGCAGTACTTC. This codes for CASSLLVGGASSGVRNEQYF.

Only a few counts were recorded for this clonotype. V usage is TRBV7-3 and J usage is TRBJ2-4, with TRBD1 identical over 8 bases. Germline lookup yields CDR1 SGHTA and CDR2 FQGTGA. This CDR3 has 14 residues. The trim removed 5 bases at V and 8 bases at J, leaving 8 bases unmatched. CDR3 protein: CASSQRTGSYIQYF. The DNA for the CDR3 is TGTGCCAGCAGCCAACGGACAGGGTCGTACATTCAGTACTTC.